These T cell receptor beta chains were read from a single sample in a study of cytomegalovirus exposure and HLA in healthy donors. Measured with immunoSEQ multiplex PCR; TCRdb has only the in-frame clones, and not every one. This table has fewer than 250,000 clones, roughly 87% appearing once. Material: PBMCs. The receptors stem from a boy aged 2 to 10 in good health and CMV-seronegative. The CDR3 runs from the conserved cysteine through the conserved F or W. A D gene is named only where the DNA matches it firmly. Expanded clones are given a class, and other clones once, few, many or no size at all.

TGTGCCAGCAGCCAACTAGCGTCATCCTACGAGCAGTACTTC	CASSQLASSYEQYF	NA	TRBJ2-7	once	TRBV14
TGTGCCACCCAACAGGGTACGGAGACCCAGTACTTC	CATQQGTETQYF	NA	TRBJ2-5	NA	TRBV7-9
TGCGCCAGCAGCTTAGGACCGTTAACTCTGAGGGAGGGCTACACCTTC	CASSLGPLTLREGYTF	NA	TRBJ1-2	few	TRBV5-1
TGTGCCAGCAGGCCCCCCAGCGGTGAGCAGTTCTTC	CASRPPSGEQFF	NA	TRBJ2-1	NA	TRBV6-5
TGTTCCAGCAGCCCCACCCGGACAGGTGGCGAGCAGTACTTC	CSSSPTRTGGEQYF	TRBD1	TRBJ2-7	NA	TRBV7-9
TGTGCCAGCAGTTACTCCGGGACAGCGAACACCGGGGAGCTGTTTTTT	CASSYSGTANTGELFF	TRBD1	TRBJ2-2	NA	TRBV6-5
TGCGCCAGCAGGCTCTTCCCGGCTAGCGGGAGGGGAGGGGAGACCCAGTACTTC	CASRLFPASGRGGETQYF	TRBD2	TRBJ2-5	NA	TRBV5-1
TGTGCCAGCAGCTTAGTGGCAGGCGCTAACTATGGCTACACCTTC	CASSLVAGANYGYTF	NA	TRBJ1-2	once	TRBV7-8
TGTGCCAGCAGTTACTTCCCGACCTCAGGGGGCGAGCAGTACTTC	CASSYFPTSGGEQYF	TRBD1	TRBJ2-7	NA	TRBV6-5
TGTGCCAGCGCCACCCTGGGGGGGAGTTACAATGAGCAGTTCTTC	CASATLGGSYNEQFF	TRBD2	TRBJ2-1	NA	TRBV11-2
TGCGCCAGCAGCTTGGAGCGCGCAAGCACAGATACGCAGTATTTT	CASSLERASTDTQYF	NA	TRBJ2-3	NA	TRBV5-1
TGTGCCAGCAGTCTCGAACCGGTGAACACTGAAGCTTTCTTT	CASSLEPVNTEAFF	NA	TRBJ1-1	NA	TRBV2
TGTGCCAGTAGTATAACGGCGGGAGGCCCCAAAAACATTCAGTACTTC	CASSITAGGPKNIQYF	TRBD2	TRBJ2-4	NA	TRBV19
TGTGCCAGCAGACCAAATTACGGGACACCCAAGGGTGGCTACACCTTC	CASRPNYGTPKGGYTF	NA	TRBJ1-2	NA	TRBV28
TGTGCCAGTCGGACTAGCGGTTTATACAATGAGCAGTTCTTC	CASRTSGLYNEQFF	TRBD2	TRBJ2-1	once	TRBV19
TGCGCCAGCAGTGACCCAGAAACTACAGGGAACGATGGCAATGAGCAGTTCTTC	CASSDPETTGNDGNEQFF	NA	TRBJ2-1	NA	TRBV10-1
TGTGCCAGCATTTTGCAGGTGCAAGAGACCCAGTACTTC	CASILQVQETQYF	NA	TRBJ2-5	NA	TRBV2
TGTGCCTGGGGGCGGGGGGTACTAACATCCAATGAGCAGTTCTTC	CAWGRGVLTSNEQFF	TRBD2	TRBJ2-1	NA	TRBV30
TGTGCCTGGAGCGTCCATCGGACTAGCGGGAGTCCAGATACGCAGTATTTT	CAWSVHRTSGSPDTQYF	TRBD2	TRBJ2-3	NA	TRBV30
TGCGCCAGCAGCTTGCAGGGTGGCAACACCATATATTTT	CASSLQGGNTIYF	NA	TRBJ1-3	NA	TRBV5-1
TGCGCCAGCAGCTTGGATAGGGGATACGGCACAGATACGCAGTATTTT	CASSLDRGYGTDTQYF	NA	TRBJ2-3	NA	TRBV5-1
TGTGCCAGCAGTTTATCTTCCAGGGTGAGAGGAGGCTACACCTTC	CASSLSSRVRGGYTF	NA	TRBJ1-2	NA	TRBV27
TGCGCCAGCAGCTTGGCGGGGATGAACACTGAAGCTTTCTTT	CASSLAGMNTEAFF	NA	TRBJ1-1	NA	TRBV5-1
TGTGCCAGCAGAGTACAGGTTAACACTGAAGCTTTCTTT	CASRVQVNTEAFF	NA	TRBJ1-1	NA	TRBV6-5
TGTGCCTGGACGGCGGCCAAAGCTTTCTTT	CAWTAAKAFF	NA	TRBJ1-1	NA	TRBV30
TGTGCCAGCAGCCCCAGACAGGGTCGAGGGGCCGGAGATACGCAGTATTTT	CASSPRQGRGAGDTQYF	TRBD1	TRBJ2-3	NA	TRBV7-2
TGTGCCAGCAGTCCGGTTCTAGGGGCCTACGAGCAGTACTTC	CASSPVLGAYEQYF	NA	TRBJ2-7	once	TRBV28
TGTGCCAGCAGCGGGAGGGGTCAGCCCCAGCATTTT	CASSGRGQPQHF	NA	TRBJ1-5	NA	TRBV7-8
TGTACCAGCAGCTTCGACCCGACAATCAATGAGCAGTTCTTC	CTSSFDPTINEQFF	NA	TRBJ2-1	NA	TRBV7-3
TGCGCCAGCAGCCAAGAAAGTGGGACAGGGGGCTACGAGCAGTACTTC	CASSQESGTGGYEQYF	TRBD1	TRBJ2-7	NA	TRBV4-1
TGTGCCAGCAGCTTAGGAACCGGGGGGCGAGGCCTGGAGACCCAGTACTTC	CASSLGTGGRGLETQYF	NA	TRBJ2-5	once	TRBV11-2
TGTGCCAGCAGTTCCACCCGGGGGTATAATTCACCCCTCCACTTT	CASSSTRGYNSPLHF	NA	TRBJ1-6	NA	TRBV28
TGTGCCAGCATGGGACAGTTGAACACTGAAGCTTTCTTT	CASMGQLNTEAFF	TRBD1	TRBJ1-1	few	TRBV6-1
TGTGCCAGCAGCGGAGGGCCCCTGAACACCGGGGAGCTGTTTTTT	CASSGGPLNTGELFF	NA	TRBJ2-2	NA	TRBV11-2
TGCGCCAGCACCATTTCCCCCGGGCCGGAAGGGGTCGAGCAGTACTTC	CASTISPGPEGVEQYF	NA	TRBJ2-7	NA	TRBV5-1
TGTGCCAGCAGCTACAGACTAGCGGAAAGCACAGATACGCAGTATTTT	CASSYRLAESTDTQYF	TRBD2	TRBJ2-3	once	TRBV6-5
TGTGCCAGCAGTCAGGATCGACCCTCTGGAAACACCATATATTTT	CASSQDRPSGNTIYF	NA	TRBJ1-3	NA	TRBV2
TGCAGCGCCTCGGGACAGTACAACTACGAGCAGTACTTC	CSASGQYNYEQYF	TRBD1	TRBJ2-7	NA	TRBV29-1
TGTGCCAGCAGTGAGGCCGGGACAGGGAACACCGGGGAGCTGTTTTTT	CASSEAGTGNTGELFF	TRBD1	TRBJ2-2	NA	TRBV25-1
TGTGCCAGCAGTCCCCGGGGTACTGAAGCTTTCTTT	CASSPRGTEAFF	NA	TRBJ1-1	NA	TRBV28
TGTGCCAGTAGGTTGACAGCCTGGGGGAACACTGAAGCTTTCTTT	CASRLTAWGNTEAFF	NA	TRBJ1-1	NA	TRBV19
TGTGCCAGCGGAGAACTCGCGGGAGAGTCAGGGGAGCTGTTTTTT	CASGELAGESGELFF	TRBD2	TRBJ2-2	once	TRBV6-5
TGCGCCAGCGGACTAGTATCGGGCGAGCAGTACTTC	CASGLVSGEQYF	TRBD2	TRBJ2-7	once	TRBV5-1
TGTGCCAGCAGTCATGGGGCATTCGGGAACACTGAAGCTTTCTTT	CASSHGAFGNTEAFF	NA	TRBJ1-1	NA	TRBV6-5
TGTGCCAGTAGTATCCTCCTCCGGGGGGACACAGATACGCAGTATTTT	CASSILLRGDTDTQYF	TRBD2	TRBJ2-3	NA	TRBV19
TGTGCCAGCAGCTCGGCAGGGGTGTACGAGCAGTACTTC	CASSSAGVYEQYF	NA	TRBJ2-7	few	TRBV5-6
TGTGCCAGCAGTGAACCCGGGAATTTTGAAGCTTTCTTT	CASSEPGNFEAFF	NA	TRBJ1-1	NA	TRBV6-1
TGTGCCAGCAGTGAAGCCCTCAGGGCCCAGTACTTC	CASSEALRAQYF	NA	TRBJ2-5	NA	TRBV6-1
TGTGCCAGCAGTGGGACACGGAACACCGGGGAGCTGTTTTTT	CASSGTRNTGELFF	NA	TRBJ2-2	NA	TRBV14